This TCR beta chain was identified in a study of vaccination and CD4 T cells after COVID-19. Study as a whole: Convalescent patients gave post-COVID blood a median about 100 days post-diagnosis, range 35 to 161.

Trimming left V 4 bases short and J 8 bases short, with 12 bases between. The CDR3 runs 13 residues. CDR1 and CDR2 (germline): MNHEY, SVGAGI. As to this clonotype: Its antigen remains unknown.

The assay that was used to sequence DNA from cultured CD4+ T cells was the Oncomine TCR Beta short-read assay. TCRdb used MiXCR to reprocess the PCR reads, holding one entry per CDR3 protein. The sample lists 7,500 to 10,000 distinct CDR3 sequences, roughly two thirds occurring once. The treatment is: roughly 10-day PBMC culture with coronavirus spike peptide pools or control peptides (ViraFEST assay). This receptor was identified in a human donor who had recovered from COVID-19. The specimen sequenced was CD4+ T cells from blood, cultured in vitro. V is TRBV6-5 and J is TRBJ2-4; D is uncertain. The chain's CDR3 is CASSSSNGHIQYF. CDR3 DNA sequence: TGTGCCAGCAGTTCCTCCAACGGCCACATTCAGTACTTC.